The rows below give T cell receptor beta chains drawn from one sample of a study of technical replicates of blood from four donors. Assay: immunoSEQ multiplex PCR; the TCRdb copy retains only in-frame clones and omits some. The sample lists under 85,000 clones; 95% to 98% were seen once. The specimen was T cells isolated from PBMCs. All receptors come from a human donor in good health. Each CDR3 is given with its conserved first and last residue. Each record gives: J gene, CDR3 length, V gene, D gene, clone size, CDR3 DNA, CDR3 protein. The D gene is left open where the match is weak. Clone size is given for some rows only: seen once, a few or many times, or a class if the clone is expanded.

>TRBJ2-5|13|TRBV12-1|NA|NA
TGTGCCAGCAGCGACGGGACAGGAGAGACCCAGTACTTC
CASSDGTGETQYF
>TRBJ1-2|14|TRBV27|TRBD1|NA
TGTGCCAGCAGTTTATACAGGGGGCGCCTCGGCTACACCTTC
CASSLYRGRLGYTF
>TRBJ2-7|14|TRBV6-1|NA|NA
TGTGCCAGCGTCGGGATCAGAAAGCCTTACGAGCAGTACTTC
CASVGIRKPYEQYF
>TRBJ1-2|15|TRBV28|NA|NA
TGTGCCAGCAGTTTACGCGGACAGACTAACTATGGCTACACCTTC
CASSLRGQTNYGYTF
>TRBJ2-3|15|TRBV13|NA|NA
TGTGCCAGCAGCTCCCAGTCGTGGGCAGGAGATACGCAGTATTTT
CASSSQSWAGDTQYF
>TRBJ2-3|14|TRBV28|NA|NA
TGTGCCAGCAGTTTATCCGGGAGCACAGATACGCAGTATTTT
CASSLSGSTDTQYF
>TRBJ2-2|12|TRBV28|NA|once
TGTGCCAGCGCCTTGGGAGGCGGGGAGCTGTTTTTT
CASALGGGELFF
>TRBJ2-7|14|TRBV5-1|NA|NA
TGCGCCAGCAGCTTGCCAGGGAACGCCTACGAGCAGTACTTC
CASSLPGNAYEQYF
>TRBJ1-3|14|TRBV5-1|NA|NA
TGCGCCAGCAGCTTTTCAGGGGATGGAAACACCATATATTTT
CASSFSGDGNTIYF
>TRBJ2-7|16|TRBV9|TRBD2|NA
TGTGCCAGCAGCGTAGGGGGGGGGTCCACCTCCTACGAGCAGTACTTC
CASSVGGGSTSYEQYF